The subject of this entry is one T cell receptor (beta chain). These data belong to a study of blood T cell repertoires in COVID-19. Study-level background: Italy, Spain and the United States were the sources of the convalescent and acute COVID-19 samples. PBMCs, B-cell-depleted T cells, or T cells provided the cDNA or gDNA that made up the material.

Recovered status applied to Cohort 3 donors who had two consecutive negative PCRs. It also applied to those with clearance or with symptom resolution. In the original workflow: Amplifying reference gene primers gave estimates of nucleated cell counts. Clones were read by immunoSEQ multiplex PCR, and TCRdb kept only the in-frame ones, dropping some. V, J and clone size are taken as reported in that table, and D and trimming were inferred from the DNA itself. This sample yields over 250,000 clones, of which around 89% are seen a single time; roughly 8.6% belongs to the top ten. From germline, CDR1 is LGHNA and CDR2 YNFKEQ. CDR3 length equals 16 residues. Trimming took 4 bases from V and 1 from J, leaving 16 bases between them.

This chain joins TRBV4-2 and TRBJ2-5; D might be TRBD2 (7 bases). Sequenced: PBMCs or T cells enriched from blood (not recorded which). The clonotype originates from a man aged 40-55 years who had recovered from COVID-19. The CDR3 loop is CASSRPGEGGQETQYF. The CDR3, as DNA: TGTGCCAGCAGCCGCCCCGGGGAGGGGGGCCAAGAGACCCAGTACTTC.